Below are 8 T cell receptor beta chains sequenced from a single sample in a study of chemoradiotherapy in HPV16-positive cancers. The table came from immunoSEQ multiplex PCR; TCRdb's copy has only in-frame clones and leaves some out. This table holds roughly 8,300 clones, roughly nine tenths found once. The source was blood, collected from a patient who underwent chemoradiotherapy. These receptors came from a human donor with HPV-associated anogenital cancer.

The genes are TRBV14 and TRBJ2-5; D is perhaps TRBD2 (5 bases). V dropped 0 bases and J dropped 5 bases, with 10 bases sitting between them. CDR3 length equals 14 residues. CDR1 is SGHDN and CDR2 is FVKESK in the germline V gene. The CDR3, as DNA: TGTGCCAGCAGCCAAGATCGGGGATTTGAGACCCAGTACTTC. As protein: CASSQDRGFETQYF.

The CDR3 coding sequence is TGTGCCAGCAGCGTAGAGACGCATGGTCCTAACTATGGCTACACCTTC. This encodes CASSVETHGPNYGYTF. V gene TRBV9 combines with J gene TRBJ1-2; D is undetermined. This CDR3 is built from 16 residues. V was pared by 0 bases and J by 0 bases, with 12 bases between. Germline lookup yields CDR1 SGDLS and CDR2 YYNGEE.

The CDR3 coding sequence is TGTGCCAGCAGCTCCGGACAGTTGACTGAAGCTTTCTTT. This codes for CASSSGQLTEAFF. The rearrangement links TRBV7-2 to TRBJ1-1; possibly TRBD1 for D (6 bases). Per germline, CDR1 SGHTA and CDR2 FQGNSA. The CDR3 runs 13 residues. Trimming removed 4 bases at V and 5 bases at J, with 11 bases between.

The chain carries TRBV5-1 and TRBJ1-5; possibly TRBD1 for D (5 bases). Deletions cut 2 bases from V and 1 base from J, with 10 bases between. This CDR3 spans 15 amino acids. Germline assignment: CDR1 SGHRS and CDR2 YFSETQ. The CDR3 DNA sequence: TGCGCCAGCAGCTTTACAGGTATGAGCAATCAGCCCCAGCATTTT. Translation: CASSFTGMSNQPQHF. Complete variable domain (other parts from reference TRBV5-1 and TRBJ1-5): KAGVTQTPRYLIKTRGQQVTLSCSPISGHRSVSWYQQTPGQGLQFLFEYFSETQRNKGNFPGRFSGRQFSNSRSEMNVSTLELGDSALYLCASSFTGMSNQPQHFGDGTRLSIL.

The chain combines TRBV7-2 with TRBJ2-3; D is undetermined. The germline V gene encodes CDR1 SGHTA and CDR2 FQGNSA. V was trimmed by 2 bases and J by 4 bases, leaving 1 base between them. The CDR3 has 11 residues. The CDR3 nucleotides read TGTGCCAGCAGCTTATCAGATACGCAGTATTTT. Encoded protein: CASSLSDTQYF.

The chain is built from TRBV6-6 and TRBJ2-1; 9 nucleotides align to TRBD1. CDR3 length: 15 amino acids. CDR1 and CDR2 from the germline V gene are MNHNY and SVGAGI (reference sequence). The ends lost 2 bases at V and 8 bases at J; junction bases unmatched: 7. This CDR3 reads CASSYRDRVRDEQFF. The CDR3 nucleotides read TGTGCCAGCAGTTACCGGGACAGGGTAAGGGATGAGCAGTTCTTC.

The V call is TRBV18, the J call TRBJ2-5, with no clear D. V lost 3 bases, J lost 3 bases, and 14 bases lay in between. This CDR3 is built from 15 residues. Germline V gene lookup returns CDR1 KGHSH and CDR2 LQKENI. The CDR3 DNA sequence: TGTGCCAGCTCACCGAATCGCAATCCCAAAGAGACCCAGTACTTC. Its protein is CASSPNRNPKETQYF.

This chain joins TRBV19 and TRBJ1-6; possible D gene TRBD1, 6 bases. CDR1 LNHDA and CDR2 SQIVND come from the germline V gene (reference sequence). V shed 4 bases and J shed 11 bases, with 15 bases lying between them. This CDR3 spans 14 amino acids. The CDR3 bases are TGTGCCAGTAGTACGACAGGTAGTAGGACACCCCTCCACTTT. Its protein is CASSTTGSRTPLHF.